The TCR beta chain under discussion was sequenced for a study of blood T cell repertoires in COVID-19. Study-wide context: T cells, B-cell-depleted T cells, or PBMCs supplied cDNA or gDNA.

In the study's own analysis: Using reference gene primer amplification, nucleated cell counts were estimated. The method was immunoSEQ multiplex PCR; TCRdb's version includes in-frame clones alone and lacks a portion of them. That table furnishes V, J and clone size, whereas the DNA furnished D and trimming. The profile shows about 150,000 clones, around nine tenths of them singletons. Per the germline V gene, CDR1 is MGHRA and CDR2 is YSYEKL. Deletions cut 3 bases from V and 3 bases from J, with 16 bases between. This CDR3 spans 16 amino acids. The sequencing sample was made of peripheral blood. The rearrangement uses TRBV4-1 and TRBJ2-3, with D perhaps matching TRBD2 (6 bases). This TCR derives from a man between 60 and 75 years old with active or convalescent COVID-19. CDR3 amino acids: CASSHAAGMRTDTQYF. The CDR3 coding sequence is TGCGCCAGCAGCCACGCGGCGGGGATGAGGACAGATACGCAGTATTTT.